The following is a T cell receptor (beta chain) sequence with its context. Its antigen is currently unknown. This entry is derived from a study of blood T cells in healthy people across ages. Study outcomes and limitations: Roughly linear declines in TCR beta diversity per million T cells occurred with age. In long-lived donors, naive CD4+ cell counts and diversity exceeded those of aged donors.

The CDR3 has 15 residues. V gave up 2 bases and J gave up 8 bases; unmatched junction bases: 11. Per the germline V gene, CDR1 is SQVTM and CDR2 is ANQGSEA. Next came a second PCR, run for about 7 to 12 cycles, which used a sample-barcoded 5' primer along with a J-beta primer mix. A 12-random-nucleotide template-switch adaptor tagged each cDNA molecule. MiXCR, run by TCRdb on the 5' RACE reads, gives a single entry per CDR3 protein. The profile shows around 620,000 distinct CDR3 sequences, 27% of them singletons. This receptor was identified in a woman aged 70-85 years in good health. The source material was blood. The rearrangement links TRBV29-1 to TRBJ1-2; 10 positions match TRBD1. The CDR3 DNA sequence: TGCAGCGTTGAAAGTCCCGGGACAGGGGCGGAAGGCTACACCTTC. Translation: CSVESPGTGAEGYTF.